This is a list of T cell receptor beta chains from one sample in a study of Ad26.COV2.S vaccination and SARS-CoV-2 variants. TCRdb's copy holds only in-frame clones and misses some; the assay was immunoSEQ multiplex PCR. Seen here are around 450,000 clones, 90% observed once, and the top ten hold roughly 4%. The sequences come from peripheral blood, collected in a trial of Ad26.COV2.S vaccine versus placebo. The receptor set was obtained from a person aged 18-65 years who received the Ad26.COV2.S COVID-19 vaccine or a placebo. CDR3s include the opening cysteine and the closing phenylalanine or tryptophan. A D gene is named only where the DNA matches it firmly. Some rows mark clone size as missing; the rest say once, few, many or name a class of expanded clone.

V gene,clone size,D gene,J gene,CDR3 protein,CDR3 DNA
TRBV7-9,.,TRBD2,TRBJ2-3,CASSWASGRGTQYF,TGTGCCAGCAGCTGGGCTAGCGGGCGAGGTACGCAGTATTTT
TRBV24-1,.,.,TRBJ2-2,CATSDLDTRLTGELFF,TGTGCCACCAGTGATTTGGACACTAGACTCACCGGGGAGCTGTTTTTT
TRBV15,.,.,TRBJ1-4,CATSREPTGIATNEKLFF,TGTGCCACCAGCAGAGAACCGACGGGGATTGCAACTAATGAAAAACTGTTTTTT
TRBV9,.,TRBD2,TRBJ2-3,CASSAPLLAGDTQYF,TGTGCCAGCAGCGCCCCACTCCTAGCGGGAGATACGCAGTATTTT
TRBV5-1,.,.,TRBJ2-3,CASSLRTSDTQYF,TGCGCCAGCAGCTTGAGAACATCTGATACGCAGTATTTT
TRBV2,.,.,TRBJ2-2,CASSAELVYAGELFF,TGTGCCAGCAGTGCGGAGTTAGTTTACGCCGGGGAGCTGTTTTTT
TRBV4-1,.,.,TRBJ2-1,CASSHPRTVPKAYNEQFF,TGCGCCAGCAGCCACCCCCGGACCGTACCAAAGGCCTACAATGAGCAGTTCTTC
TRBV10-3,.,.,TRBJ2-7,CAISDRASSYEQYF,TGTGCCATCAGTGACAGGGCTAGCTCCTACGAGCAGTACTTC
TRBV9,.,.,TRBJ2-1,CASSEEPYNEQFF,TGTGCCAGCAGCGAGGAACCTTACAATGAGCAGTTCTTC
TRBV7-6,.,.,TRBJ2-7,CASSLDGSTYEQYF,TGTGCCAGCAGCTTAGACGGGAGTACTTACGAGCAGTACTTC
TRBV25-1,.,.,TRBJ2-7,CASSAGAYEQYF,TGTGCCAGCAGTGCAGGGGCCTACGAGCAGTACTTC
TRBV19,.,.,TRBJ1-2,CASRRPNYGYTF,TGTGCCAGTAGGAGGCCTAACTATGGCTACACCTTC
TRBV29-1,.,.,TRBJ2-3,CSAESSARTDTQYF,TGCAGCGCCGAATCTAGCGCCCGCACAGATACGCAGTATTTT
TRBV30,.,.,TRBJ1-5,CAWSIQGNQPQHF,TGTGCCTGGAGCATACAGGGAAATCAGCCCCAGCATTTT
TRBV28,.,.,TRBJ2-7,CASNSVPGGYEQYF,TGTGCCAGCAACTCTGTCCCCGGGGGCTACGAGCAGTACTTC
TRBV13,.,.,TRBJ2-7,CASSLGTDPLPYEQYF,TGTGCCAGCAGCTTGGGGACGGACCCTCTACCCTACGAGCAGTACTTC
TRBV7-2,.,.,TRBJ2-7,CASSIGAGSYEQYF,TGTGCCAGCAGCATCGGCGCAGGATCCTACGAGCAGTACTTC
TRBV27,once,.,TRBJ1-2,CASSLRGAIGYTF,TGTGCCAGCAGTTTGCGGGGGGCGATTGGCTACACCTTC
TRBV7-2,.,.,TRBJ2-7,CASSSRGRAYEQYF,TGTGCCAGCAGCTCTAGGGGCCGGGCCTACGAGCAGTACTTC
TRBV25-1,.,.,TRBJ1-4,CASSEGEKLFF,TGTGCCAGCAGTGAGGGTGAAAAACTGTTTTTT
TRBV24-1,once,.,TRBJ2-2,CATSDPRGAGTGELFF,TGTGCCACCAGTGATCCCAGGGGAGCTGGCACCGGGGAGCTGTTTTTT
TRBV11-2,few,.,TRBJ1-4,CASSSVGAALTNEKLFF,TGTGCCAGCAGCTCGGTGGGCGCCGCTTTAACTAATGAAAAACTGTTTTTT
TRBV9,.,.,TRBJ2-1,CASSSQVGTMDEQFF,TGTGCCAGCAGCTCCCAAGTGGGGACGATGGATGAGCAGTTCTTC
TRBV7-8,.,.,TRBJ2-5,CASSWGDSPRQETQYF,TGTGCCAGCAGCTGGGGGGACAGTCCCCGCCAAGAGACCCAGTACTTC